Below are 16 T cell receptor beta chains sequenced from a single sample in a study of long-term antiretroviral therapy in people with HIV. It was version v3.0 of the immunoSEQ assay that was run at survey level. Assay used: immunoSEQ multiplex PCR; TCRdb lists only in-frame clones, some missing. The sample consists of 12,000 to 15,000 clones, 80% of them appearing once. Source: unsorted PBMCs, taken 3.2 years before starting antiretroviral therapy. All receptors derive from a man aged 40-49 years with HIV.

The chain uses TRBV5-6 and TRBJ1-4; TRBD1 is a possible D gene (5 bases). Germline V gene data show CDR1 as SGHDT and CDR2 as YYEEEE. The V gene lost 0 bases and the J gene lost 5 bases, with 20 bases spanning the gap. The CDR3 runs to 18 residues. The CDR3 coding sequence is TGTGCCAGCAGCTTGGCCCTCAAGTTTAGACAGCGAAATGAAAAACTGTTTTTT. Translated: CASSLALKFRQRNEKLFF.

The chain uses TRBV27 and TRBJ2-1; D possibly corresponds to TRBD1 (6 bases). The CDR3 is 13 residues long. V was clipped by 5 bases and J by 12 bases, with 17 bases between them. CDR1 is MNHEY, CDR2 SMNVEV, per germline (reference sequence). CDR3 coding DNA: TGTGCCAGCAGTGCATCTACAGGGTGGGGGCAGTTCTTC. Translated: CASSASTGWGQFF.

The CDR3 spells CASSLAASYNEQFF. The CDR3 DNA reads as TGCGCCAGCAGCTTGGCAGCCAGCTACAATGAGCAGTTCTTC. The V call is TRBV5-1, the J call TRBJ2-1; unclear D gene. Trimming shortened V by 0 bases and J by 3 bases, and 7 bases separated the two germline ends. This CDR3 spans 14 amino acids. Germline V gene lookup returns CDR1 SGHRS and CDR2 YFSETQ.

The V gene is TRBV28, the J gene TRBJ2-4; D remains ambiguous. CDR3 size: 14 residues. Per the germline V gene, CDR1 is MDHEN and CDR2 is SYDVKM. V was trimmed by 3 bases and J by 5 bases, leaving 11 bases between them. CDR3 coding DNA: TGTGCCAGCAGTTTGTCGGGTAGCCAAAACATTCAGTACTTC. This gives the protein CASSLSGSQNIQYF.

The genes are TRBV7-3 and TRBJ1-1, with 7 bases fitting TRBD1. Germline CDR1 and CDR2: SGHTA and FQGTGA. The CDR3 has 14 amino acids. The trim removed 5 bases at V and 4 bases at J, leaving 7 bases unmatched. CDR3 sequence reads: CASSQGGQVTEAFF. CDR3 sequence (DNA): TGTGCCAGCAGCCAAGGGGGCCAGGTCACTGAAGCTTTCTTT.

The chain joins TRBV18 to TRBJ1-5; 7 nucleotides match TRBD1. Germline V gene lookup returns CDR1 KGHSH and CDR2 LQKENI. The CDR3 extends over 14 amino acids. Trimming at V came to 5 bases and at J to 5 bases, leaving 6 bases not matched to a gene. The CDR3 region is CASSSQGGDQPQHF. CDR3 coding DNA: TGTGCCAGCTCATCTCAAGGGGGCGATCAGCCCCAGCATTTT.

This sequence joins TRBV12-5 and TRBJ1-2; D is possibly TRBD1 (5 bases). CDR3 length: 13 amino acids. Per the germline V gene, CDR1 is LGHNT and CDR2 is FRNRAP. Trimming took off 5 bases at V and 4 bases at J, with 11 bases between the two ends. This CDR3 is CASGTDSFYGYTF. The CDR3 DNA sequence: TGTGCTAGTGGTACCGACAGTTTCTATGGCTACACCTTC.

This chain links TRBV6-1 with TRBJ1-5, with D possibly being TRBD1 (5 bases). Trimming removed 2 bases at V and 7 bases at J, with 15 bases between. Germline V gene lookup returns CDR1 MNHNS and CDR2 SASEGT. The CDR3 sequence is 15 residues long. CDR3 loop: CASSETFEKGQPQHF. In DNA form, the CDR3 reads TGTGCCAGCAGTGAAACGTTCGAGAAGGGGCAGCCCCAGCATTTT.

The chain links TRBV7-2 to TRBJ2-3, with no clear D. Deletions cut 1 base from V and 0 bases from J, with 2 bases between. Germline-derived CDR1 and CDR2 are SGHTA and FQGNSA. This CDR3 has 13 amino acids. The CDR3 is CASSLGSTDTQYF. CDR3 nucleotides: TGTGCCAGCAGCTTAGGAAGCACAGATACGCAGTATTTT.

J is TRBJ2-1 and V is TRBV5-6; 9 positions agree with TRBD2. The V and J ends lost 4 bases and 8 bases, in that order; junction bases with no gene match: 10. Germline V lookup: CDR1 SGHDT, CDR2 YYEEEE. The CDR3 sequence is 15 residues long. CDR3 coding DNA: TGTGCCAGCAGCCCCGATGGGCGGGGGGGCGATGAGCAGTTCTTC. This codes for CASSPDGRGGDEQFF. The full variable domain, rest sourced from reference TRBV5-6 and TRBJ2-1, is DAGVTQSPTHLIKTRGQQVTLRCSPKSGHDTVSWYQQALGQGPQFIFQYYEEEERQRGNFPDRFSGHQFPNYSSELNVNALLLGDSALYLCASSPDGRGGDEQFFGPGTRLTVL.

This sequence joins TRBV5-1 and TRBJ1-2, with D unresolved. In germline, CDR1 is SGHRS, CDR2 YFSETQ. CDR3 length: 15 amino acids. Trimming removed 2 bases from V and 8 bases from J, with 19 bases in between. The DNA of the CDR3 is TGCGCCAGCAGCTTCTCCCCCGGGTTACCGCGGGGCTACACCTTC. Encoded protein: CASSFSPGLPRGYTF.

This clone was counted only a few times. CDR3 DNA: TGCGCCAGCAGTGAGGAGGCAGGGGGTTTGAACACTGAAGCTTTCTTT. It yields the protein CASSEEAGGLNTEAFF. The V and J genes are TRBV10-2 and TRBJ1-1, with 7 positions matching TRBD1. Germline CDR1 is WSHSY and CDR2 is SAAADI. The CDR3 has 16 amino acids. Trimming took 2 bases from V and 0 from J; bases not matched to a gene: 6.

This chain connects TRBV10-3 to TRBJ1-5; D perhaps matches TRBD1 (6 bases). Trimming took off 3 bases at V and 2 bases at J, with 14 bases between the two ends. The V gene's germline CDR1 is ENHRY and CDR2 SYGVKD. This CDR3 is 16 amino acids long. The CDR3 here is CAISDGGGGGNQPQHF. The CDR3 DNA reads TGTGCCATCAGTGACGGAGGAGGGGGGGGCAATCAGCCCCAGCATTTT.

The DNA of the CDR3 is TGTGCCAGCAGGAACAGGGGGTTGGAAGAGACCCAGTACTTC. This codes for CASRNRGLEETQYF. The V call is TRBV2, the J call TRBJ2-5; TRBD1 matches at 8 bases. The CDR3 spans 14 residues. Germline trimming cut 6 bases from V and 3 bases from J; bases unmatched to any gene: 6. Germline CDR1 is SNHLY and CDR2 is FYNNEI.

The chain combines TRBV6-1 with TRBJ2-3; 10 bases are shared with TRBD1. V trimming: 6 bases; J trimming: 3 bases; junction bases outside the gene matches: 6. This CDR3 contains 15 residues. The V gene's germline CDR1 is MNHNS and CDR2 SASEGT. This chain's CDR3 is CASSDRGRATDTQYF. The CDR3 DNA is TGTGCCAGCAGCGACAGGGGGCGCGCAACAGATACGCAGTATTTT.

The CDR3 region has the DNA TGCGCCAGCAAACAGGGGGTCAACACTGAAGCTTTCTTT. Translation: CASKQGVNTEAFF. The chain employs TRBV5-1 and TRBJ1-1; 8 positions match TRBD1. V was clipped by 6 bases and J by 2 bases; unmatched bases: 3. From germline, CDR1 is SGHRS and CDR2 YFSETQ. The CDR3 extends over 13 amino acids.